This T cell receptor (beta chain) was recovered during a study of tumor-infiltrating lymphocytes in oesophageal squamous cell carcinoma (dated by TCRdb to the mid-2010s). This clonotype was detected many times. The clone's antigen remains unknown. No much larger clone is present one base from it, and per-base qualities are unavailable. Its CDR3 holds 14 amino acids, cysteine through phenylalanine. Of all the DNA, just the CDR3 is kept, 42 bases in frame from base 1. Reading the germline V gene gives CDR1 WSHSY and CDR2 SAAADI. Trimming takes 5 bases off V and 1 base off J; junction bases not matched to a gene: 3. Library generation was performed with PCR. Sequenced on an Illumina HiSeq 2000. The raw public reads went through TCRdb reprocessing: fastp at Q25, MiXCR clone calling, in-frame beta chains kept. Rows merge per CDR3 protein into single entries with the most common DNA and genes. A total of 3,500 or so distinct CDR3 sequences appear in this sample, 14% of them only once. Of the sample, just under 20% is held by the ten largest clones.

This receptor was taken from a male donor with esophageal squamous cell carcinoma. Sequenced input: esophageal tumor tissue. The rearrangement combines TRBV10-2 with TRBJ2-5, with 8 bases aligning to TRBD2. The CDR3 protein is CASSPGLGQETQYF. The nucleotides are TGCGCCAGCAGTCCGGGACTAGGCCAAGAGACCCAGTACTTC.